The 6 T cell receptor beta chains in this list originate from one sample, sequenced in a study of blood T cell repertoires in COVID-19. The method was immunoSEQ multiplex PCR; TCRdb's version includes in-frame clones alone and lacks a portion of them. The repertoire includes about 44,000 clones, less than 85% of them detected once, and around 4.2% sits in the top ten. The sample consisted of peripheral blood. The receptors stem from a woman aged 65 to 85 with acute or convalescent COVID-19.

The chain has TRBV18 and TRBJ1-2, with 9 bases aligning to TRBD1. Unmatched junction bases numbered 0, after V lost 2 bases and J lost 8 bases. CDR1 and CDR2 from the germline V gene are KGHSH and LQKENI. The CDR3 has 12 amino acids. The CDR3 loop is CASSPGQGGYTF. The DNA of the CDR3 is TGTGCCAGCTCACCAGGACAGGGGGGCTACACCTTC.

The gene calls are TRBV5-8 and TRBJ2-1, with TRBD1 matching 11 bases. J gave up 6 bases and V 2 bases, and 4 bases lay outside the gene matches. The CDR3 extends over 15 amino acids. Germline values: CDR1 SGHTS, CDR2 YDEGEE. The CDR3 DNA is TGTGCCAGCAGCTTCGCAGGGACAGGGGGCAATGAGCAGTTCTTC. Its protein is CASSFAGTGGNEQFF.

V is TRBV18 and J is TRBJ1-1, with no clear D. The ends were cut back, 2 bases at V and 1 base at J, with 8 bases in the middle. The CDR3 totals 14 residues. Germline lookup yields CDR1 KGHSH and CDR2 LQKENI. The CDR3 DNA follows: TGTGCCAGCTCACCATGGCGGAAGAACACTGAAGCTTTCTTT. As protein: CASSPWRKNTEAFF.

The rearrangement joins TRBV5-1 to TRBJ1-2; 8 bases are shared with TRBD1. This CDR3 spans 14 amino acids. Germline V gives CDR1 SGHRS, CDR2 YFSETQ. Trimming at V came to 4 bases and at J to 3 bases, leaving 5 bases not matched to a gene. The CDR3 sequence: CASSPGQGYYGYTF. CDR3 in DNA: TGCGCCAGCAGCCCCGGACAGGGCTACTATGGCTACACCTTC.

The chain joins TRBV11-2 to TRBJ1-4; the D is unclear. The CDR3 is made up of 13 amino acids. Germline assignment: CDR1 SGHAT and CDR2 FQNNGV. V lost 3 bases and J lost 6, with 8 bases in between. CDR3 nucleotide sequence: TGTGCCAGCAGCTTGAACAGATATGAAAAACTGTTTTTT. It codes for CASSLNRYEKLFF.

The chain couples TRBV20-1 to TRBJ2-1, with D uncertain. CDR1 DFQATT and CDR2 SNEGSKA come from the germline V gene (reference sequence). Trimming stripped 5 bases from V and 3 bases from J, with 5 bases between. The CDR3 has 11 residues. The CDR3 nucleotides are TGCAGTGCTCAAAACTACAATGAGCAGTTCTTC. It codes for CSAQNYNEQFF.